Given below is one TCR beta chain in context. The same CDR3 can be traced to other DNA sequences in this sample. The sample is drawn from a study of blood T cell repertoires in COVID-19. Across the study: Acute-phase and convalescent COVID-19 samples originated in the United States, Italy and Spain.

CDR3 size: 13 residues. Trimming took 5 bases from V and 2 from J; bases not matched to a gene: 1. The V gene's germline CDR1 is SQVTM and CDR2 ANQGSEA. Clones were read by immunoSEQ multiplex PCR, and TCRdb kept only the in-frame ones, dropping some. The table includes some 65,000 clones, under 95% detected once. Sequencing used peripheral blood. This TCR was sampled from a man aged 55 to 70 with acute or convalescent COVID-19. V gene TRBV29-1 combines with J gene TRBJ2-2; the match to TRBD2 covers 8 bases. CDR3 sequence: CSVRGGNTGELFF. The CDR3 DNA sequence: TGCAGCGTTCGGGGGGGAAACACCGGGGAGCTGTTTTTT.